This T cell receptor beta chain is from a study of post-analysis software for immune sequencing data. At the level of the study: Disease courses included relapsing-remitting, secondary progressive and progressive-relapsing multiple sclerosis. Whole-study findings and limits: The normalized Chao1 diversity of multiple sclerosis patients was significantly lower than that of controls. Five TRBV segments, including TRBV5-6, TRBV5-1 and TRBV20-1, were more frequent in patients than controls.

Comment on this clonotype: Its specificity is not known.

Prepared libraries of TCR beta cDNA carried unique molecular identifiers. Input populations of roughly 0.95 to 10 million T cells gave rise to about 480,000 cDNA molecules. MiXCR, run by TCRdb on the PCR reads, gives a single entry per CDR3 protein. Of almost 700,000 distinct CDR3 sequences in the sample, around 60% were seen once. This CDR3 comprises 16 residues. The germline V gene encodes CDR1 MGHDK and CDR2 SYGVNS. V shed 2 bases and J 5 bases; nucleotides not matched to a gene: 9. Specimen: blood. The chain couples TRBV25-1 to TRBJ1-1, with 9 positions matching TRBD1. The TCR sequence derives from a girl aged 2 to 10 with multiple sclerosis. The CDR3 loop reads CASSEPTGGETTEAFF. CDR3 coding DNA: TGTGCCAGCAGTGAACCGACAGGGGGTGAGACTACTGAAGCTTTCTTT.